This T cell receptor beta chain was sequenced in a study of control samples from healthy donors and cancer patients. Data came from immunoSEQ multiplex PCR; TCRdb stores just in-frame clones and leaves some out. The table lists 120,000 to 150,000 clones, roughly 93% of them singletons, with roughly 5.7% in the top ten. Germline V gene data show CDR1 as SGHTA and CDR2 as FQGNSA. The J segment lost 6 bases and the V segment lost 5 bases, leaving 9 bases of the junction unmatched. The length of the CDR3 is 14 residues. V gene TRBV7-2 combines with J gene TRBJ1-1, with 7 nucleotides matching TRBD1. Sample: blood. This receptor was taken from a man between 18 and 29 years old in good health. CDR3 sequence (DNA): TGTGCCAGCAGCGCAGAGGGGGCGAGGCCTGAAGCTTTCTTT. This sequence encodes CASSAEGARPEAFF.